This TCR beta chain is from a study of metastatic and nonmetastatic thyroid tumors. Study details: The comparison covered peripheral blood and tumor or nodule tissue in malignant and benign thyroid patients.

Per the original data handling: The distant-metastasis classifier for papillary thyroid cancer was built from CDR3 differences across clinicopathological groups. TCRdb recomputed clones from the PCR reads via MiXCR. What appears here as the V and J calls and clone size reflects TCRdb's work, not the paper's. The sample holds about 93,000 clones, more than 9.5% seen once. Study observations and caveats: The reported finding was significantly higher TCR beta diversity in malignant thyroid tumors relative to benign nodules, in blood and tumor.

This CDR3 is built from 16 residues. V lost 5 bases to trimming and J lost 10 bases; unmatched junction nucleotides: 14. The germline gives CDR1 SGHTA, CDR2 FQGNSA. No treatment of any kind had been given to any patient before thyroid surgery. Of note for this clone: The target antigen is unknown.

This TCR was sampled from a female donor with papillary thyroid cancer or a benign thyroid nodule (not recorded which). Some clones in this sample may be carry-over from other donors' samples. This rearrangement joins TRBV7-2 to TRBJ2-1; 10 nucleotides agree with TRBD2. The specimen sequenced was blood. The CDR3 DNA reads TGTGCCAGCAGCCTAGTGCCGGGACTAGCGAGAACCGAGCAGTTCTTC. It specifies CASSLVPGLARTEQFF.